Listed here is a single TCR beta chain. What it binds is not known. Patients who had autoimmune disease history or got systemic immunosuppression were left out. CDR1 SGHRS and CDR2 YFSETQ come from the germline V gene. The CDR3 is 14 amino acids. Trimming cost V 4 bases and J 4 bases, with 15 bases left between them. Method: immunoSEQ multiplex PCR; TCRdb's copy keeps in-frame clones and lacks some. The sample gives tens of thousands of clones, around 80% of which show up once; about 5% is in the top ten. This record comes from a study of OX40 agonist ivuxolimab in advanced cancers. In the study overall: Prior anti-PD-1, anti-PD-L1 or anti-CTLA-4 therapy did not bar entry, and less than 50% had some.

Study-level points and caveats: Clones of CD4+ and CD8+ blood T cells grew by week 6 at doses of 0.1 to 3.0 mg/kg.

This TCR derives from an adult with an advanced solid tumor such as melanoma, head and neck, liver or kidney cancer. The material was CD4+ or CD8+ T cells sorted from blood, obtained in a trial of the OX40 agonist ivuxolimab. J is TRBJ2-7 and V is TRBV5-1, with D perhaps TRBD2 (7 bases). CDR3 in DNA: TGCGCCAGCAGCCAGAGGGAGGGGGGGTACGAGCAGTACTTC. Its protein product is CASSQREGGYEQYF.